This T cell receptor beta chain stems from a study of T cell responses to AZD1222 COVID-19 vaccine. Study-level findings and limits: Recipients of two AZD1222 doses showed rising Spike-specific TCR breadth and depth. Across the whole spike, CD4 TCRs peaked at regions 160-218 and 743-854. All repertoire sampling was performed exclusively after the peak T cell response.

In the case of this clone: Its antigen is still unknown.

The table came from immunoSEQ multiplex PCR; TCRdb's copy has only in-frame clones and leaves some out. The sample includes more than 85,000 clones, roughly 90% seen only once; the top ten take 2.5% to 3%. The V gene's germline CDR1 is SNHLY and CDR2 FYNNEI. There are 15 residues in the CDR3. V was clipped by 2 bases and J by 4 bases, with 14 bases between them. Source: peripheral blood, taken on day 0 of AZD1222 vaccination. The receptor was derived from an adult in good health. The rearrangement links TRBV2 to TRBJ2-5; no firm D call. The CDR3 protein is CASSENPRTAETQYF. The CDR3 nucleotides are TGTGCCAGCAGTGAAAACCCCCGAACGGCAGAGACCCAGTACTTC.